This T cell receptor (beta chain) came from a study of T cells in localized non-small cell lung cancer. The protocol was immunoSEQ multiplex PCR, while the TCRdb copy is restricted to in-frame clones and leaves out a portion. The sample includes 55,000 to 75,000 clones, 86% of them seen just once. Per germline, CDR1 MNHEY and CDR2 SMNVEV (reference sequence). This CDR3 spans 14 amino acids. V lost 2 bases to trimming and J lost 7 bases, with 12 bases between them. The rearrangement links TRBV27 to TRBJ1-5; weak D call: TRBD1 (5 bases). This material consisted of peripheral blood, taken before any cancer treatment. The receptor comes from a male donor aged 60 or over with stage III squamous cell lung carcinoma. The CDR3 DNA sequence: TGTGCCAGCAGTTTAAATTGGGGCTCCCAGCCCCAGCATTTT. Protein sequence: CASSLNWGSQPQHF.